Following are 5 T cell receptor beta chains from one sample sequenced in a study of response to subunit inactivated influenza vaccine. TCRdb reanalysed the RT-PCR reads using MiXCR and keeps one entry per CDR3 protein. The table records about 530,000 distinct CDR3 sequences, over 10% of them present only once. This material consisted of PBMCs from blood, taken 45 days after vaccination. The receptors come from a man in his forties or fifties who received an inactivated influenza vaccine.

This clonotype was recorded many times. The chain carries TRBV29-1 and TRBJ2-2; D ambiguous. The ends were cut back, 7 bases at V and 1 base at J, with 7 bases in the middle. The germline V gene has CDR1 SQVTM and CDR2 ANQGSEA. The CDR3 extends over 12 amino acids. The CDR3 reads CSGARNTGELFF. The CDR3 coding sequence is TGCAGCGGCGCAAGGAACACCGGGGAGCTGTTTTTT.

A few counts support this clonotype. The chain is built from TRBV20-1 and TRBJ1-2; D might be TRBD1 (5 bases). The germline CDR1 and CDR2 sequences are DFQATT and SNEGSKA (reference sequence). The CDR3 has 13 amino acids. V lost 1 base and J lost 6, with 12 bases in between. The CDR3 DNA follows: TGCAGTGCTAGAGTCGGGACTCTCAATGGCTACACCTTC. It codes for CSARVGTLNGYTF.

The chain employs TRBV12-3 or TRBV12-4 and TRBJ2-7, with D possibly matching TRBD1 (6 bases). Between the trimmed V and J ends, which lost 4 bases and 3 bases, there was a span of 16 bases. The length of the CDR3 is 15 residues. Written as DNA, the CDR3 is TGTGCCAGCAGTTCCCCGACAGGAATCCTCTACGAGCAGTACTTC. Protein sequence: CASSSPTGILYEQYF.

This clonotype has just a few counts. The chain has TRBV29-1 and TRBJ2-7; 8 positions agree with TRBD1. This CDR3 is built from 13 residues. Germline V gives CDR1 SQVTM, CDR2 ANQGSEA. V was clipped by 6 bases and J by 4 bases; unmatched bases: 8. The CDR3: CSVLTGGGYEQYF. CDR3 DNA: TGCAGCGTCTTAACAGGGGGTGGGTACGAGCAGTACTTC.

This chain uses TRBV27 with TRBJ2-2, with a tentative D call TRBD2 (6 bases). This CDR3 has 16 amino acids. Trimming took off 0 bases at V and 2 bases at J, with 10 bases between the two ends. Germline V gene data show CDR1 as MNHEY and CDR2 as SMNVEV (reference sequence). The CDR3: CASSLSGRGNTGELFF. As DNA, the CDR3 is TGTGCCAGCAGTTTATCGGGGCGGGGAAACACCGGGGAGCTGTTTTTT.